These 6 T cell receptor beta chains were all obtained from the same sample, sequenced in a study of early T cells in non-severe SARS-CoV-2 infection. TCRdb re-called the 5' RACE reads through MiXCR, storing one row per CDR3 protein. The sample lists tens of thousands of distinct CDR3 sequences; about 14% were seen once. Sequencing was done on a sample of whole blood. The origin of the receptors is an adult who was a healthcare worker with PCR-confirmed SARS-CoV-2 infection or an uninfected control (not recorded which).

This clonotype has a count of ten or more. The rearrangement uses TRBV7-8 and TRBJ2-1; 7 positions agree with TRBD1. The CDR3 spans 14 residues. J was trimmed by 7 bases and V by 5 bases; bases with no gene match: 8. Germline V gives CDR1 SGHVS, CDR2 FQNEAQ. The CDR3 sequence: CASSLDRARNEQFF. Written as DNA, the CDR3 is TGTGCCAGCAGCCTAGACAGGGCACGAAATGAGCAGTTCTTC.

This clonotype occurred a few times. J is TRBJ2-4 and V is TRBV6-6; 8 positions match TRBD1. The CDR3 length is 20 residues. With 4 bases clipped from V and 2 bases from J, the junction kept 19 bases outside the gene matches. Per germline, CDR1 MNHNY and CDR2 SVGAGI (reference sequence). CDR3: CASSSPPGQGARDPKNIQYF. CDR3 DNA sequence: TGTGCCAGCAGTTCGCCCCCGGGCCAGGGGGCTAGGGATCCCAAAAACATTCAGTACTTC.

The chain uses TRBV5-5 and TRBJ1-5; no firm D call. V lost 4 bases to trimming and J lost 4 bases, with 15 bases between them. The CDR3 is made up of 15 amino acids. The germline CDR1 and CDR2 sequences are SGHKS and YYEKEE (reference sequence). The CDR3 bases are TGTGCCAGCAGCCCGTTTAAAACCTGGAATCAGCCCCAGCATTTT. Its translation: CASSPFKTWNQPQHF.

The CDR3 reads CASSVRDRPITEAFF. For the CDR3, the DNA is TGTGCCAGCAGTGTCCGGGACAGACCTATTACTGAAGCTTTCTTT. The chain couples TRBV6-1 to TRBJ1-1; 7 nucleotides match TRBD1. This CDR3 spans 15 amino acids. V shed 4 bases and J 5 bases; nucleotides not matched to a gene: 10. Looked up from germline, CDR1 is MNHNS and CDR2 is SASEGT.

This clonotype was seen at least ten times. The chain joins TRBV5-1 to TRBJ1-4; D perhaps matches TRBD1 (6 bases). The CDR3 contains 14 residues. Per germline, CDR1 SGHRS and CDR2 YFSETQ. Deletions cut 4 bases from V and 8 bases from J, with 15 bases between. CDR3 amino acids: CASSGTGWGEKLFF. The CDR3 coding sequence is TGCGCCAGCAGCGGAACAGGGTGGGGCGAAAAACTGTTTTTT.

This clonotype was found a few times. The gene calls are TRBV5-1 and TRBJ2-3, with unresolved D. The CDR3 runs to 16 residues. The germline V gene encodes CDR1 SGHRS and CDR2 YFSETQ. Between the trimmed V and J ends, which lost 3 bases and 6 bases, there was a span of 20 bases. The CDR3 nucleotides are TGCGCCAGCAGCTCGCTCACCGGGCCCTTAACGGATACGCAGTATTTT. Translated: CASSSLTGPLTDTQYF. Drawing the rest from reference TRBV5-1 and TRBJ2-3, the complete variable domain is KAGVTQTPRYLIKTRGQQVTLSCSPISGHRSVSWYQQTPGQGLQFLFEYFSETQRNKGNFPGRFSGRQFSNSRSEMNVSTLELGDSALYLCASSSLTGPLTDTQYFGPGTRLTVL.